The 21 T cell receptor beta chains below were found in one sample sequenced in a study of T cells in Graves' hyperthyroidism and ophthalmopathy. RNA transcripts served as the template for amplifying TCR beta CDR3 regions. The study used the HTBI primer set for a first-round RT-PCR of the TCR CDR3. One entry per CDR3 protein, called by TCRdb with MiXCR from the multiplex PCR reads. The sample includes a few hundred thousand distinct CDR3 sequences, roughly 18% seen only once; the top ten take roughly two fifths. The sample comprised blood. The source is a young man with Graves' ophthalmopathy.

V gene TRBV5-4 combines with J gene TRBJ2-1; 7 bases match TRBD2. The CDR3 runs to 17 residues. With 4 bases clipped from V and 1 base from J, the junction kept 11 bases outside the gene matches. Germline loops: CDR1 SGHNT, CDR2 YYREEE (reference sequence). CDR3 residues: CASSGAVGGGSYNEQFF. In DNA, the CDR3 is TGTGCCAGCAGCGGGGCTGTTGGGGGGGGATCCTACAATGAGCAGTTCTTC.

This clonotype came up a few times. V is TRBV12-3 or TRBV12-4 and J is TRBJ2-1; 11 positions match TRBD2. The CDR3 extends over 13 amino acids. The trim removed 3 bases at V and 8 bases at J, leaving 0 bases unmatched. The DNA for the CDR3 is TGTGCCAGCAGTTTTAGCGGGGGGGATGAGCAGTTCTTC. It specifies CASSFSGGDEQFF.

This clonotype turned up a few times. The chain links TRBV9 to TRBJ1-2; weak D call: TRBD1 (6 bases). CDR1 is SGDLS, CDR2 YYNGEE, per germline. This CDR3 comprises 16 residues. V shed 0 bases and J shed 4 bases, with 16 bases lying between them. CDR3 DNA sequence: TGTGCCAGCAGCGTAGGGCCCCCGGGGGGGCTCTATGGCTACACCTTC. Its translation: CASSVGPPGGLYGYTF.

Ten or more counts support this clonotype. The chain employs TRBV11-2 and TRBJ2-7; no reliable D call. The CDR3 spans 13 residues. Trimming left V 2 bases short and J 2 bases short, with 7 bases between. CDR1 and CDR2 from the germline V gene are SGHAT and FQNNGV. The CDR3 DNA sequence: TGTGCCAGCAGCTTACAAATCGCCTACGAGCAGTACTTC. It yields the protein CASSLQIAYEQYF. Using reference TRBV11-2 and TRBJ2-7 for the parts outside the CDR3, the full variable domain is EAGVAQSPRYKIIEKRQSVAFWCNPISGHATLYWYQQILGQGPKLLIQFQNNGVVDDSQLPKDRFSAERLKGVDSTLKIQPAKLEDSAVYLCASSLQIAYEQYFGPGTRLTVT.

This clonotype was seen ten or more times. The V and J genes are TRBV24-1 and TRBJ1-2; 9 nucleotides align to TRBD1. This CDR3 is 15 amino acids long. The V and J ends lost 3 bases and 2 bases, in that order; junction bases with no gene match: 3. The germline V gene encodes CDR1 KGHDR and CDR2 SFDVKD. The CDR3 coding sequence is TGTGCCACCAGTGATGGACAGGGGAAGAACTATGGCTACACCTTC. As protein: CATSDGQGKNYGYTF.

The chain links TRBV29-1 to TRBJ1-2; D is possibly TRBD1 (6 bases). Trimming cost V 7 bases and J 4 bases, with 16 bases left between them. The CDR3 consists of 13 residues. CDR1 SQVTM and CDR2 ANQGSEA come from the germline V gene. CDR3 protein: CSAEGGAAYGYTF. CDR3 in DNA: TGCAGCGCCGAGGGGGGGGCAGCCTATGGCTACACCTTC.

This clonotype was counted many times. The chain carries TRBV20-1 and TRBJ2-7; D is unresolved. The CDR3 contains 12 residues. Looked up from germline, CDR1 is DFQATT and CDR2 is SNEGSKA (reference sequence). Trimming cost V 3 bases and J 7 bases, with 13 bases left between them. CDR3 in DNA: TGCAGTGCTAGGCCAAGCTTGGGGGAGCAGTACTTC. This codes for CSARPSLGEQYF.

CDR3 in amino acids: CSAMSGGAVEQYF. As DNA, the CDR3 is TGCAGTGCTATGAGCGGGGGGGCGGTCGAGCAGTACTTC. J is TRBJ2-7 and V is TRBV20-1, with TRBD2 identical over 10 bases. CDR3 size: 13 residues. Germline CDR1 reads DFQATT; CDR2 reads SNEGSKA (reference sequence). Trimming at V came to 4 bases and at J to 6 bases, leaving 6 bases not matched to a gene.

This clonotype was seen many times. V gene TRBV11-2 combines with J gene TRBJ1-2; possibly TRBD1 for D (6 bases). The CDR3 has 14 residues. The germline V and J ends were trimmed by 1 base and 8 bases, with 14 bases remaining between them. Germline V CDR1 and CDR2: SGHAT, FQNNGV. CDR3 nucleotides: TGTGCCAGCAGCTTAGTCCCGGGGGCTAACGGCTACACCTTC. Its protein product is CASSLVPGANGYTF.

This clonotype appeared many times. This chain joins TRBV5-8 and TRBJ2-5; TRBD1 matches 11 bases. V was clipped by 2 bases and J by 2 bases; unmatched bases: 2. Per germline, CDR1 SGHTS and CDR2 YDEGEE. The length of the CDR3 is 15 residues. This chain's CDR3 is CASSFGQGAQETQYF. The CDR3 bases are TGTGCCAGCAGCTTCGGACAGGGGGCTCAAGAGACCCAGTACTTC.

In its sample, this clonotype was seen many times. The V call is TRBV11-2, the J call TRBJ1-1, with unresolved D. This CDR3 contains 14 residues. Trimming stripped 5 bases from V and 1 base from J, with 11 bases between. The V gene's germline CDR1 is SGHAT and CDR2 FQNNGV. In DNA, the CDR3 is TGTGCCAGCAGCCCAGACCCCACGAACACTGAAGCTTTCTTT. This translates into CASSPDPTNTEAFF.

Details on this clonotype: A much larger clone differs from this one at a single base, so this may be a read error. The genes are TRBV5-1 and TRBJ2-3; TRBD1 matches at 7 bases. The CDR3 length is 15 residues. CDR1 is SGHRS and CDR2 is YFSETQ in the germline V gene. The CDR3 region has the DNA TGCGCCGGCAGGATGTTGGGACAGAACACAGATACGCAGTATTTT. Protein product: CAGRMLGQNTDTQYF.

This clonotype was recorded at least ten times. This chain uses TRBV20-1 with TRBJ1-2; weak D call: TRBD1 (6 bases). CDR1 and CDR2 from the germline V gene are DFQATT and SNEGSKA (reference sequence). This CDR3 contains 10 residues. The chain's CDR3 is CRAQGIGYTF. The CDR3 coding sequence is TGCAGGGCGCAGGGGATCGGCTACACCTTC.

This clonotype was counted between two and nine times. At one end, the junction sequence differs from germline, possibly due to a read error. CDR3 bases: TGCAGCGTTGAAGGGGAGGGACCTAACACCGGGGAGCTATTTTTT. It is translated as CSVEGEGPNTGELFF. The chain joins TRBV29-1 to TRBJ2-2; TRBD2 agrees at 7 bases. Germline-derived CDR1 and CDR2 are SQVTM and ANQGSEA. The CDR3 is made up of 15 amino acids.

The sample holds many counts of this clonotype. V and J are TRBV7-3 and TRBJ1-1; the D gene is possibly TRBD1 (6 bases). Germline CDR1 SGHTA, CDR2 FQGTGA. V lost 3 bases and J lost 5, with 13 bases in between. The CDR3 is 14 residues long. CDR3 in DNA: TGTGCCAGCAGCTTTTATGGGGGCGGGACTGAAGCTTTCTTT. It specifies CASSFYGGGTEAFF.

The CDR3 reads CATSKLRSGGRGEQFF. DNA of the CDR3: TGTGCCACCAGCAAACTTAGGAGCGGGGGGCGGGGTGAGCAGTTCTTC. The V and J genes are TRBV15 and TRBJ2-1; 9 nucleotides agree with TRBD2. This CDR3 comprises 16 residues. The V gene's germline CDR1 is LNHNV and CDR2 YYDKDF (reference sequence). V lost 4 bases to trimming and J lost 9 bases; unmatched junction nucleotides: 13.

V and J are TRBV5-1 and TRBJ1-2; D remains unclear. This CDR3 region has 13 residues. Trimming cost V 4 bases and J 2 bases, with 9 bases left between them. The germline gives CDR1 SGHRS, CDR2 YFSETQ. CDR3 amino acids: CASSNQANYGYTF. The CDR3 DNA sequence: TGCGCCAGCAGCAATCAGGCGAACTATGGCTACACCTTC.

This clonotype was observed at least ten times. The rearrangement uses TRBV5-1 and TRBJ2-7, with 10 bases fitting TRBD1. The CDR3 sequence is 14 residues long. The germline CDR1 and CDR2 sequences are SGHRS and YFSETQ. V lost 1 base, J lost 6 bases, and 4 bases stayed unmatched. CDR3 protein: CASSLRDRGGEQYF. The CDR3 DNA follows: TGCGCCAGCAGCTTGAGGGACAGGGGTGGCGAGCAGTACTTC.

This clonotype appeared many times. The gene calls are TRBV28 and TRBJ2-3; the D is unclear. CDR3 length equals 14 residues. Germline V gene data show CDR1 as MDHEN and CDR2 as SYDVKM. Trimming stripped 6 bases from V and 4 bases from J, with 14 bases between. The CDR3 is CASREALAPDTQYF. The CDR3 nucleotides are TGTGCCAGCAGAGAGGCCTTAGCTCCAGATACGCAGTATTTT.

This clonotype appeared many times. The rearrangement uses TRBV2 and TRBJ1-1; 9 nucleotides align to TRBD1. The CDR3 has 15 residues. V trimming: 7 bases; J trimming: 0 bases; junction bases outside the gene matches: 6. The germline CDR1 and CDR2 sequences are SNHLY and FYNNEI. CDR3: CASTAGTGMNTEAFF. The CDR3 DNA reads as TGTGCCAGCACTGCGGGGACAGGGATGAACACTGAAGCTTTCTTT.

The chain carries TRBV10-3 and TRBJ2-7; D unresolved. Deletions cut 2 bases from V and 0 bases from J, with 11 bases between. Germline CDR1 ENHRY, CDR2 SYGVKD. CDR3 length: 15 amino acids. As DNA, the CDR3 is TGTGCCATCAGTGAGCCGAGGCAGAGCTCCTACGAGCAGTACTTC. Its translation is CAISEPRQSSYEQYF.